The sequence of this T cell receptor beta chain was determined in a study of blood T cell repertoires in COVID-19. Study overall: The United States, Italy and Spain supplied acute and convalescent COVID-19 samples.

Seattle's cohort entered during active infection and was followed longitudinally. Sequencing used immunoSEQ multiplex PCR; TCRdb keeps in-frame clones, though not all of them. The sample shows about 480,000 clones, around 90% of them seen only once. The V end lost 4 bases, the J end lost 0 bases, and 13 bases lay between the germline ends. Per germline, CDR1 GTSNPN and CDR2 SVGIG (reference sequence). This CDR3 region has 14 residues. J is TRBJ2-7 and V is TRBV30, with D tentatively TRBD1 (6 bases). The sequenced material came from peripheral blood. This clonotype was obtained from a woman between 45 and 60 years old with COVID-19, enrolled during active disease. The CDR3 region is CAWTYGTLSYEQYF. As DNA, the CDR3 is TGTGCCTGGACCTACGGGACACTCTCCTACGAGCAGTACTTC.